The 27 T cell receptor beta chains given below trace back to one sample, sequenced in a study of blood T cell repertoires in COVID-19. Sequencing was performed with immunoSEQ multiplex PCR; in TCRdb, only in-frame clones are kept and a portion is missing. The repertoire holds under 100,000 clones, with around 87% as singletons. Sequencing was carried out using peripheral blood. The receptors derive from a human donor in a cohort sampled during active COVID-19.

The chain carries TRBV18 and TRBJ1-2, with 8 bases lining up with TRBD1. Germline loops: CDR1 KGHSH, CDR2 LQKENI. The CDR3 loop spans 15 amino acids. J gave up 3 bases and V 4 bases, and 7 bases lay outside the gene matches. DNA of the CDR3: TGTGCCAGCTCACACGCCCAGACAGGGGACTATGGCTACACCTTC. It is translated as CASSHAQTGDYGYTF. The whole variable domain, remainder taken from reference TRBV18 and TRBJ1-2, is NAGVMQNPRHLVRRRGQEARLRCSPMKGHSHVYWYRQLPEEGLKFMVYLQKENIIDESGMPKERFSAEFPKEGPSILRIQQVVRGDSAAYFCASSHAQTGDYGYTFGSGTRLTVV.

The chain couples TRBV7-2 to TRBJ2-3; TRBD1 might be the D (5 bases). The CDR3 covers 15 residues. V was pared by 7 bases and J by 6 bases, with 20 bases between. Per the germline V gene, CDR1 is SGHTA and CDR2 is FQGNSA. The CDR3 sequence: CASNLSGSGSDTQYF. CDR3 nucleotides: TGTGCCAGCAACTTGTCTGGGTCAGGGTCGGATACGCAGTATTTT.

The count of this clone is one. The chain couples TRBV13 to TRBJ1-2, with a tentative D call TRBD1 (6 bases). The V gene's germline CDR1 is PRHDT and CDR2 FYEKMQ (reference sequence). This CDR3 comprises 13 residues. The V and J ends lost 5 bases and 7 bases respectively, with 14 bases between them. The CDR3 loop is CASSVPQTGGYTF. The CDR3 region has the DNA TGTGCCAGCAGCGTACCCCAGACAGGTGGCTACACCTTC. The full variable domain, in which reference TRBV13 and TRBJ1-2 provide the parts outside the CDR3, is AAGVIQSPRHLIKEKRETATLKCYPIPRHDTVYWYQQGPGQDPQFLISFYEKMQSDKGSIPDRFSAQQFSDYHSELNMSSLELGDSALYFCASSVPQTGGYTFGSGTRLTVV.

This clone was seen once. V usage is TRBV6-5 and J usage is TRBJ2-3; D unresolved. The CDR3 runs to 12 residues. Germline V lookup: CDR1 MNHEY, CDR2 SVGAGI. The ends were cut back, 6 bases at V and 4 bases at J, with 8 bases in the middle. The CDR3 bases are TGTGCCAGCAGCTCAACTTCAGATACGCAGTATTTT. Its translation is CASSSTSDTQYF.

The rearrangement uses TRBV5-1 and TRBJ1-1; 9 nucleotides line up with TRBD1. J gave up 4 bases and V 0 bases, and 7 bases lay outside the gene matches. Germline V gene sequence: CDR1 SGHRS, CDR2 YFSETQ. The CDR3 length is 16 residues. The CDR3 spells CASSLEGTGRGTEAFF. CDR3 bases: TGCGCCAGCAGCTTGGAGGGGACAGGGAGAGGCACTGAAGCTTTCTTT.

The chain has TRBV18 and TRBJ2-5, with D tentatively TRBD2 (6 bases). This CDR3 has 15 amino acids. Germline CDR1 is KGHSH and CDR2 is LQKENI. The V end was cut by 3 bases, the J end by 7 bases, with 18 bases between. The CDR3 bases are TGTGCCAGCTCACCCCCGGGACGGTCGCGGGGGACCCAGTACTTC. Translating it yields CASSPPGRSRGTQYF.

The chain uses TRBV18 and TRBJ2-3, with D possibly being TRBD2 (6 bases). From germline, CDR1 is KGHSH and CDR2 LQKENI. The V end was cut by 3 bases, the J end by 4 bases, with 8 bases between. The CDR3 has 13 amino acids. The CDR3 nucleotides read TGTGCCAGCTCACCCGCGGGGTCAGATACGCAGTATTTT. Protein sequence: CASSPAGSDTQYF.

The gene calls are TRBV9 and TRBJ2-3; TRBD2 matches 9 bases. The CDR3 contains 15 residues. The J segment lost 2 bases and the V segment lost 4 bases, leaving 5 bases of the junction unmatched. The germline V gene has CDR1 SGDLS and CDR2 YYNGEE. Written as DNA, the CDR3 is TGTGCCAGCAGCATAAGCGGGGGGAACACAGATACGCAGTATTTT. Translating gives CASSISGGNTDTQYF.

This clone was recorded a few times. This sequence joins TRBV5-4 and TRBJ1-3; D remains ambiguous. V lost 1 base, J lost 2 bases, and 7 bases lay in between. Germline V CDR1 and CDR2: SGHNT, YYREEE (reference sequence). CDR3 length: 14 amino acids. CDR3 nucleotides: TGTGCCAGCAGCTTGTTGCCAGCTGGAAACACCATATATTTT. This encodes CASSLLPAGNTIYF.

The chain links TRBV3-1 (or the pseudogene TRBV3-2) to TRBJ2-1; tentatively, D is TRBD2 (6 bases). The germline V gene encodes CDR1 LGHDT and CDR2 YNNKEL (reference sequence). This CDR3 spans 14 amino acids. Trimming stripped 8 bases from V and 5 bases from J, with 16 bases between. The CDR3 is CASVKGTRNNEQFF. In DNA form, the CDR3 reads TGTGCCAGCGTTAAAGGGACTCGAAACAATGAGCAGTTCTTC.

The rearrangement links TRBV7-2 to TRBJ2-7; possible D gene TRBD1, 6 bases. The ends were cut back, 5 bases at V and 5 bases at J, with 19 bases in the middle. In germline, CDR1 is SGHTA, CDR2 FQGNSA. This CDR3 spans 15 amino acids. The CDR3 nucleotides are TGTGCCAGCAGCCCTCAAGTACAGGGTGCCCACGAGCAGTACTTC. Translated: CASSPQVQGAHEQYF.

This chain links TRBV10-3 with TRBJ2-1; the D gene is possibly TRBD2 (6 bases). This CDR3 region has 15 residues. V was trimmed by 10 bases and J by 2 bases, leaving 18 bases between them. Germline CDR1 is ENHRY and CDR2 is SYGVKD. The CDR3 DNA follows: TGTGCCACCGGTGAGGGTGGGGGGACCTACAATGAGCAGTTCTTC. It is translated as CATGEGGGTYNEQFF.

The V and J genes are TRBV28 and TRBJ2-2; weak D call: TRBD1 (6 bases). The CDR3 is 12 amino acids. V was trimmed by 6 bases and J by 7 bases, leaving 9 bases between them. Germline values: CDR1 MDHEN, CDR2 SYDVKM. The CDR3 reads CASRQGNGELFF. The DNA of the CDR3 is TGTGCCAGCAGGCAGGGGAACGGGGAGCTGTTTTTT. Complete variable domain (other parts from reference TRBV28 and TRBJ2-2): DVKVTQSSRYLVKRTGEKVFLECVQDMDHENMFWYRQDPGLGLRLIYFSYDVKMKEKGDIPEGYSVSREKKERFSLILESASTNQTSMYLCASRQGNGELFFGEGSRLTVL.

V is TRBV19 and J is TRBJ1-2; 7 bases map to TRBD1. In germline, CDR1 is LNHDA, CDR2 SQIVND (reference sequence). Trimming took 3 bases from V and 1 from J; bases not matched to a gene: 5. This CDR3 comprises 15 residues. The CDR3 here is CASSIRQGGNYGYTF. Written as DNA, the CDR3 is TGTGCCAGTAGTATCCGGCAGGGGGGTAACTATGGCTACACCTTC.

The chain carries TRBV7-3 and TRBJ1-2; 8 bases fit TRBD1. Germline trimming cut 5 bases from V and 7 bases from J; bases unmatched to any gene: 6. Germline CDR1 SGHTA, CDR2 FQGTGA. CDR3 length equals 13 residues. The chain's CDR3 is CASSLQGDFGYTF. The CDR3 DNA reads TGTGCCAGCAGCCTACAGGGGGACTTTGGCTACACCTTC. The full variable domain, rest sourced from reference TRBV7-3 and TRBJ1-2, is GAGVSQTPSNKVTEKGKYVELRCDPISGHTALYWYRQSLGQGPEFLIYFQGTGAADDSGLPNDRFFAVRPEGSVSTLKIQRTERGDSAVYLCASSLQGDFGYTFGSGTRLTVV.

This sequence joins TRBV5-6 and TRBJ1-5; TRBD1 aligns across 8 bases. The germline V gene encodes CDR1 SGHDT and CDR2 YYEEEE. The V gene end was trimmed by 0 bases and the J gene end by 7 bases; junction bases not matched to a gene: 6. This CDR3 is built from 15 residues. The CDR3 loop reads CASSLGTGGYQPQHF. CDR3 bases: TGTGCCAGCAGCTTGGGAACAGGGGGTTACCAGCCCCAGCATTTT.

This clone has a single count. V and J are TRBV7-2 and TRBJ2-1; 12 nucleotides align to TRBD2. V shed 5 bases, J shed 9 bases, and the junction held 8 bases outside the gene matches. Germline CDR1 and CDR2: SGHTA and FQGNSA. CDR3 size: 15 residues. The chain's CDR3 is CASSVLAGGPLEQFF. CDR3 sequence (DNA): TGTGCCAGCAGCGTTCTAGCGGGGGGGCCCCTTGAGCAGTTCTTC.

This clone was seen once. The chain has TRBV7-3 and TRBJ1-1, with unresolved D. Trimming cost V 4 bases and J 5 bases, with 11 bases left between them. There are 13 residues in the CDR3. Germline CDR1 reads SGHTA; CDR2 reads FQGTGA. The CDR3 sequence is CASSYRGSTEAFF. The CDR3 DNA is TGTGCCAGCAGCTACCGGGGTTCGACTGAAGCTTTCTTT.

This chain joins TRBV28 and TRBJ2-3, with 11 nucleotides matching TRBD2. Trimming cost V 5 bases and J 5 bases; bases outside gene matches: 9. Germline CDR1 reads MDHEN; CDR2 reads SYDVKM. This CDR3 region has 16 residues. CDR3 amino acids: CASSTTTSGGRDTQYF. In DNA form, the CDR3 reads TGTGCCAGCAGTACAACTACTAGCGGGGGAAGAGATACGCAGTATTTT. The whole variable domain, remainder taken from reference TRBV28 and TRBJ2-3, is DVKVTQSSRYLVKRTGEKVFLECVQDMDHENMFWYRQDPGLGLRLIYFSYDVKMKEKGDIPEGYSVSREKKERFSLILESASTNQTSMYLCASSTTTSGGRDTQYFGPGTRLTVL.

Only a few counts were recorded for this clone. The CDR3 loop reads CASRPGQGRVRGTEAFF. The CDR3 DNA reads TGCGCCAGCAGACCCGGACAGGGGCGCGTTCGAGGCACTGAAGCTTTCTTT. This chain connects TRBV5-1 to TRBJ1-1; 9 positions match TRBD1. The CDR3 has 17 amino acids. V lost 5 bases to trimming and J lost 4 bases; unmatched junction nucleotides: 15. Germline V gene lookup returns CDR1 SGHRS and CDR2 YFSETQ.

The gene calls are TRBV18 and TRBJ2-7; TRBD2 might be the D (6 bases). The CDR3 consists of 15 residues. Trimming cost V 6 bases and J 3 bases, with 18 bases left between them. CDR1 KGHSH and CDR2 LQKENI come from the germline V gene. The CDR3 coding sequence is TGTGCCAGCTCCCCCCCGGGGAGGCGGGACTACGAGCAGTACTTC. Its translation: CASSPPGRRDYEQYF.

The chain uses TRBV30 and TRBJ2-7; 10 bases map to TRBD1. The CDR3 runs to 14 residues. CDR1 is GTSNPN and CDR2 is SVGIG in the germline V gene (reference sequence). Trimming cost V 5 bases and J 3 bases; bases outside gene matches: 7. The CDR3 DNA follows: TGTGCCTGGGGTGGGACAGGGGTATTCTACGAGCAGTACTTC. Translated, it gives CAWGGTGVFYEQYF. Variable domain in full (rest from reference TRBV30 and TRBJ2-7): SQTIHQWPATLVQPVGSPLSLECTVEGTSNPNLYWYRQAAGRGLQLLFYSVGIGQISSEVPQNLSASRPQDRQFILSSKKLLLSDSGFYLCAWGGTGVFYEQYFGPGTRLTVT.

V usage is TRBV7-2 and J usage is TRBJ2-7; the D gene is possibly TRBD2 (6 bases). The CDR3 loop spans 16 amino acids. Germline V lookup: CDR1 SGHTA, CDR2 FQGNSA. V lost 1 base and J lost 2, with 15 bases in between. The CDR3 here is CASSLGPRDSTYEQYF. The CDR3 region has the DNA TGTGCCAGCAGCTTAGGTCCCCGGGACTCGACCTACGAGCAGTACTTC.

The chain joins TRBV4-1 to TRBJ2-1, with D possibly TRBD2 on 6 matching bases. CDR1 is MGHRA and CDR2 is YSYEKL in the germline V gene. Trimming took off 0 bases at V and 7 bases at J, with 10 bases between the two ends. This CDR3 is built from 14 residues. DNA for the CDR3: TGCGCCAGCAGCCAAGACCTCCGGGGGAATGAGCAGTTCTTC. Translating it yields CASSQDLRGNEQFF.

This sequence joins TRBV7-3 and TRBJ2-3; 8 bases match TRBD2. Germline-derived CDR1 and CDR2 are SGHTA and FQGTGA. The J segment lost 4 bases and the V segment lost 2 bases, leaving 5 bases of the junction unmatched. CDR3 size: 15 residues. The CDR3 spells CASSLSSGGPDTQYF. In DNA, the CDR3 is TGTGCCAGCAGCTTATCGAGCGGGGGCCCAGATACGCAGTATTTT.

V usage is TRBV9 and J usage is TRBJ2-1, with 10 bases fitting TRBD2. The CDR3 consists of 18 residues. V was clipped by 0 bases and J by 3 bases; unmatched bases: 9. Germline V gives CDR1 SGDLS, CDR2 YYNGEE. CDR3 DNA: TGTGCCAGCAGCGTAGAGGGTCTAGCGGGGGCGATCTACAATGAGCAGTTCTTC. Its translation: CASSVEGLAGAIYNEQFF.

V gene TRBV5-4 combines with J gene TRBJ1-2, with TRBD1 as a possible D gene (5 bases). The CDR3 runs 15 residues. CDR1 SGHNT and CDR2 YYREEE come from the germline V gene (reference sequence). The V end lost 0 bases, the J end lost 6 bases, and 15 bases lay between the germline ends. DNA of the CDR3: TGTGCCAGCAGCTTGGCCGGGGGTAGGGTAAATGGCTACACCTTC. Its protein product is CASSLAGGRVNGYTF.